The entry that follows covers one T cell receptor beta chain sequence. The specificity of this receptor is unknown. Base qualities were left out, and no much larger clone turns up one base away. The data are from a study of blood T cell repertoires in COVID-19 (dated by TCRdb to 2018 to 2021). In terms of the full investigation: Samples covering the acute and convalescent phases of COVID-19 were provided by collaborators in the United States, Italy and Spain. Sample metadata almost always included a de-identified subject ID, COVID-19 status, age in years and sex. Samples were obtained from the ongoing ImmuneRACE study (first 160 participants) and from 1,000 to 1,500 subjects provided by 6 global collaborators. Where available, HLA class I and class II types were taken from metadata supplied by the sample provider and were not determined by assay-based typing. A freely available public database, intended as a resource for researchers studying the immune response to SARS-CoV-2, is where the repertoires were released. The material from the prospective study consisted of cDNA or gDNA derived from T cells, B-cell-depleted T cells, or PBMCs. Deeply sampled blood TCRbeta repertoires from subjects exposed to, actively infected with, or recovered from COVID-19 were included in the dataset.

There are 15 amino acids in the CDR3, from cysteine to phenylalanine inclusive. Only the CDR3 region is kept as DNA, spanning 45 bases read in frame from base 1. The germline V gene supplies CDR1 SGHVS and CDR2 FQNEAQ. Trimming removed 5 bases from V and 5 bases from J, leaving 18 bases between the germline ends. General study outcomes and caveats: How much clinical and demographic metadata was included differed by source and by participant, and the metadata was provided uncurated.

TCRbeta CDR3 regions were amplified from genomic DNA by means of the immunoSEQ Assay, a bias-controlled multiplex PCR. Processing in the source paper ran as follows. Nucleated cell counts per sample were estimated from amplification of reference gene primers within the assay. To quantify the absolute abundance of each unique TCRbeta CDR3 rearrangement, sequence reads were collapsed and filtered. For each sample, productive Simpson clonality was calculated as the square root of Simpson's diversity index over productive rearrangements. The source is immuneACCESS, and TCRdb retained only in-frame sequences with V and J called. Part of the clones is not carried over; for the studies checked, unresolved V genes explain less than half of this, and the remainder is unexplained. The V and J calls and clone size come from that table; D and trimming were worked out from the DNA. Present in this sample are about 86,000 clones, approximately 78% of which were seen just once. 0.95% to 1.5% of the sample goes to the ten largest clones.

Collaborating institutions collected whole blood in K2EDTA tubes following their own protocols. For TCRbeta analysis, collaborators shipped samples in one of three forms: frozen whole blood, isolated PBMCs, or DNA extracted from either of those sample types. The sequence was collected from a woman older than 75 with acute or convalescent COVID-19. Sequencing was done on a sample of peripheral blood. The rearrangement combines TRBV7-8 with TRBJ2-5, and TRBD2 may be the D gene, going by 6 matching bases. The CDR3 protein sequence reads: CASSPLSGSWETQYF. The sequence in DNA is TGTGCCAGCAGCCCTCTTAGCGGTTCGTGGGAGACCCAGTACTTC.